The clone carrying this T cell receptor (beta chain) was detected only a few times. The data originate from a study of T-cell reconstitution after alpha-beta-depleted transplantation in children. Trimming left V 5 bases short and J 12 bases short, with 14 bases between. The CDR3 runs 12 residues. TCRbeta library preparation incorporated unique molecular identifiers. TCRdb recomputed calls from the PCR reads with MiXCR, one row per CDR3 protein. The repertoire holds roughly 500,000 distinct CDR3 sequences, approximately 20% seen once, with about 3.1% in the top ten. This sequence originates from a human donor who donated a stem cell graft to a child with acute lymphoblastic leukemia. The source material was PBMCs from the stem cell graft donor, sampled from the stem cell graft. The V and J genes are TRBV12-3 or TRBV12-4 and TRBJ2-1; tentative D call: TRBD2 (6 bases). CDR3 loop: CASSPGTRRQFF. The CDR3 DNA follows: TGTGCCAGCAGTCCAGGGACTCGCCGGCAGTTCTTC.